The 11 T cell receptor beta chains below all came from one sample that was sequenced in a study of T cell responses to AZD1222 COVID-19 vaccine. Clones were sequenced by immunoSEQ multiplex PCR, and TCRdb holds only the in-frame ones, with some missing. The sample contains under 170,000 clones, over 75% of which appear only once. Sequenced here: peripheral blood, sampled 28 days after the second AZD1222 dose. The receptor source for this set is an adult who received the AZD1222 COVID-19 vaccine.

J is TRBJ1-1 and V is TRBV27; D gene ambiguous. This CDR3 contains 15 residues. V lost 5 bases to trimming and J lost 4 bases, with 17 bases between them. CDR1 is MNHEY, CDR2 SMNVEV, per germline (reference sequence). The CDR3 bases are TGTGCCAGCAGTCACCACTCCGGCTCTATCACTGAAGCTTTCTTT. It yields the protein CASSHHSGSITEAFF.

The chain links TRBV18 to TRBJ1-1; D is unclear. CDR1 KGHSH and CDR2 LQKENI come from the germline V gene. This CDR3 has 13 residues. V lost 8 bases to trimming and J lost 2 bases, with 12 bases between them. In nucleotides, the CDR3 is TGTGCCAGCCGCAGCGGCGTTAACACTGAAGCTTTCTTT. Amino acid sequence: CASRSGVNTEAFF.

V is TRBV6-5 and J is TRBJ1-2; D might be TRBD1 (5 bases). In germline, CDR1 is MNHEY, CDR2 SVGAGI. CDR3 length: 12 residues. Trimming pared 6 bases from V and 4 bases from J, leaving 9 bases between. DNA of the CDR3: TGTGCCAGCAGCGAGACAGTCTATGGCTACACCTTC. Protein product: CASSETVYGYTF.

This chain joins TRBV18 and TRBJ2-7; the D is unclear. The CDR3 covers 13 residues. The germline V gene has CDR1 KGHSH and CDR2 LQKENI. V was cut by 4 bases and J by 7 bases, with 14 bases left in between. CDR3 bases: TGTGCCAGCTCACAACCCCTTAGTTCGGAGCAGTACTTC. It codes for CASSQPLSSEQYF.

CDR3 nucleotides: TGTGCCAGCAGTTTAGGGGGGTATGGCTACACCTTC. Its translation is CASSLGGYGYTF. The chain links TRBV28 to TRBJ1-2; D possibly corresponds to TRBD1 (5 bases). V dropped 2 bases and J dropped 5 bases, with 6 bases sitting between them. The CDR3 is made up of 12 amino acids. Germline V gives CDR1 MDHEN, CDR2 SYDVKM.

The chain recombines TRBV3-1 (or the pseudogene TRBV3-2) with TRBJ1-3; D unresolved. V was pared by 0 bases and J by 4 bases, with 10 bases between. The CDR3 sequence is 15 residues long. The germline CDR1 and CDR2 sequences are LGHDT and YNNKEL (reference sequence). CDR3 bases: TGTGCCAGCAGCCAAGACGAGACAAGAGGAAACACCATATATTTT. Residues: CASSQDETRGNTIYF.

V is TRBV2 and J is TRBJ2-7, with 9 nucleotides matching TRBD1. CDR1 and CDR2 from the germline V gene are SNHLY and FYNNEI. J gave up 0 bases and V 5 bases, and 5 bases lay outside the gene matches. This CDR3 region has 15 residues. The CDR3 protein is CASSRRDRDSYEQYF. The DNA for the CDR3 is TGTGCCAGCAGTCGCCGGGACAGGGACTCCTACGAGCAGTACTTC.

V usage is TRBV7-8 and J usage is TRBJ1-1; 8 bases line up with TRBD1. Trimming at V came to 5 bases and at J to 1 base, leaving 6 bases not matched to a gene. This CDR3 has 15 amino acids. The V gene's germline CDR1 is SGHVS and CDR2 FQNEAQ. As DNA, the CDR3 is TGTGCCAGCAGCGCCGACAGGGGCCCGAACACTGAAGCTTTCTTT. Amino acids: CASSADRGPNTEAFF.

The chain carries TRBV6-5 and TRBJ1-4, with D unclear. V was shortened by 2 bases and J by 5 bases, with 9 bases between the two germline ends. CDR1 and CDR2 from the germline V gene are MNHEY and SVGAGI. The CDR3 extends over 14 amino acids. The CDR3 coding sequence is TGTGCCAGCAGTTACGAATTGGGAAATGAAAAACTGTTTTTT. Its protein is CASSYELGNEKLFF.

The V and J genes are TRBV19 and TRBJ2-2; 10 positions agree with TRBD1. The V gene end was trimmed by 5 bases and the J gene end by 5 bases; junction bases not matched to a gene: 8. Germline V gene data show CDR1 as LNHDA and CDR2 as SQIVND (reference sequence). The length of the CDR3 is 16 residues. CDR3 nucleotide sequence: TGTGCCAGTAGTGTCTCAGACAGGGGGCTGACCGGGGAGCTGTTTTTT. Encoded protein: CASSVSDRGLTGELFF. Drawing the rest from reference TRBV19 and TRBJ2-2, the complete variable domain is DGGITQSPKYLFRKEGQNVTLSCEQNLNHDAMYWYRQDPGQGLRLIYYSQIVNDFQKGDIAEGYSVSREKKESFPLTVTSAQKNPTAFYLCASSVSDRGLTGELFFGEGSRLTVL.

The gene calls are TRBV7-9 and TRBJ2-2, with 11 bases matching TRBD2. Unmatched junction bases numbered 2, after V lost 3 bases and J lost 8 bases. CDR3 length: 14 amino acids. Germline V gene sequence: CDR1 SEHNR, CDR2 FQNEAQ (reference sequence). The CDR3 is CASSFTSGRGELFF. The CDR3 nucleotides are TGTGCCAGCAGCTTTACTAGCGGGAGAGGGGAGCTGTTTTTT.